The 22 T cell receptor beta chains presented below share a single source sample, sequenced in a study of siplizumab effects on memory and regulatory T cells. The assay was immunoSEQ multiplex PCR, and TCRdb's table has in-frame clones only and misses some. This sample has tens of thousands of clones, with 90% to 95% found just once. The material sequenced was CD8+ T cells sorted from blood. These receptors came from a human donor in good health.

The chain joins TRBV4-3 to TRBJ1-2; the D gene is possibly TRBD1 (5 bases). Germline V gene sequence: CDR1 LGHNA, CDR2 YSLEER. This CDR3 has 15 amino acids. The V and J ends lost 0 bases and 8 bases respectively, with 16 bases between them. The CDR3 spells CASSQDTYRSMGYTF. The CDR3 bases are TGCGCCAGCAGCCAAGATACCTACAGGTCGATGGGCTACACCTTC.

The V and J genes are TRBV2 and TRBJ1-1; a weak D match, TRBD1 (6 bases). The length of the CDR3 is 13 residues. V was cut by 4 bases and J by 4 bases, with 10 bases left in between. The germline V gene has CDR1 SNHLY and CDR2 FYNNEI. The CDR3 coding sequence is TGTGCCAGCAGTGCACAGGGTGGCACTGAAGCTTTCTTT. Residues: CASSAQGGTEAFF.

With regard to this clone: The CDR3 does not end in the conserved phenylalanine or tryptophan, so this is likely a read error. The chain is built from TRBV4-1 and TRBJ1-1; D ambiguous. The CDR3 runs 17 residues. From germline, CDR1 is MGHRA and CDR2 YSYEKL. V was clipped by 0 bases and J by 3 bases, with 17 bases between them. CDR3 coding DNA: TGCGCCAGCAGCCAAGATGGGTCGGGCAGGAGGGACACTGAAGCTTTCCTT. Its translation is CASSQDGSGRRDTEAFL.

The chain employs TRBV30 and TRBJ1-6, with D tentatively TRBD1 (6 bases). CDR3 length: 15 amino acids. Trimming stripped 2 bases from V and 8 bases from J, with 16 bases between. The germline gives CDR1 GTSNPN, CDR2 SVGIG (reference sequence). CDR3: CAWSPTDGQYSPLHF. DNA of the CDR3: TGTGCCTGGAGTCCAACGGATGGACAGTATTCACCCCTCCACTTT.

The chain recombines TRBV13 with TRBJ1-4, with 10 bases identical to TRBD1. This CDR3 has 15 residues. Per germline, CDR1 PRHDT and CDR2 FYEKMQ (reference sequence). J lost 6 bases, V lost 0 bases, and 1 base had no gene match. The CDR3 DNA sequence: TGTGCCAGCAGCTTAGGGGGGACAGGGGATGAAAAACTGTTTTTT. Its translation is CASSLGGTGDEKLFF. Filled out from reference TRBV13 and TRBJ1-4, the complete variable domain reads AAGVIQSPRHLIKEKRETATLKCYPIPRHDTVYWYQQGPGQDPQFLISFYEKMQSDKGSIPDRFSAQQFSDYHSELNMSSLELGDSALYFCASSLGGTGDEKLFFGSGTQLSVL.

This chain connects TRBV15 to TRBJ1-6; D is uncertain. The CDR3 is 15 amino acids. Trimming took 0 bases from V and 6 from J, leaving 9 bases between them. The germline CDR1 and CDR2 sequences are LNHNV and YYDKDF (reference sequence). CDR3 nucleotides: TGTGCCACCAGCAGAGATCTAAACGCTAATTCACCCCTCCACTTT. It codes for CATSRDLNANSPLHF.

The chain has TRBV5-1 and TRBJ2-5; D assignment may be TRBD1 or TRBD2 (6 bases each). With 0 bases removed from V and 5 bases from J, the gap between germline ends came to 17 bases. The CDR3 totals 16 residues. CDR1 is SGHRS, CDR2 YFSETQ, per germline. CDR3 DNA: TGCGCCAGCAGCTTGGCCTCCAGGGGAGGTGATGAGACCCAGTACTTC. This sequence encodes CASSLASRGGDETQYF.

The chain joins TRBV5-5 to TRBJ1-5; the D gene is possibly TRBD1 (5 bases). Trimming shortened V by 4 bases and J by 7 bases, and 15 bases separated the two germline ends. The CDR3 loop spans 14 amino acids. From germline, CDR1 is SGHKS and CDR2 YYEKEE (reference sequence). CDR3 in DNA: TGTGCCAGCAGCCTCTCAGGGTTAGGCCAGCCCCAGCATTTT. Its translation: CASSLSGLGQPQHF.

This clone has only a few counts. This rearrangement joins TRBV2 to TRBJ2-2; D is unclear. Trimming pared 4 bases from V and 1 base from J, leaving 10 bases between. Germline V gene data show CDR1 as SNHLY and CDR2 as FYNNEI. The CDR3 runs to 15 residues. The CDR3 DNA reads TGTGCCAGCAGTGTTTACTCTAAGAACACCGGGGAGCTGTTTTTT. It specifies CASSVYSKNTGELFF.

The gene calls are TRBV29-1 and TRBJ2-7; possible D gene TRBD1, 5 bases. V lost 1 base and J 3 bases, leaving 16 bases between the germline ends. Germline CDR1 is SQVTM and CDR2 is ANQGSEA. CDR3 length equals 15 residues. The CDR3 nucleotides are TGCAGCGTTGAAGTGGGGCCCCAGGGTAACTACGAGCAGTACTTC. Amino acids: CSVEVGPQGNYEQYF.

The rearrangement uses TRBV5-6 and TRBJ2-1; D not resolved. The V and J ends lost 1 base and 0 bases respectively, with 8 bases between them. The V gene's germline CDR1 is SGHDT and CDR2 YYEEEE. The CDR3 runs 15 residues. Here the CDR3 reads CASSLTWSSYNEQFF. The CDR3 region has the DNA TGTGCCAGCAGCTTGACCTGGAGCTCCTACAATGAGCAGTTCTTC.

The chain uses TRBV6-1 and TRBJ2-3; D remains unclear. The CDR3 length is 15 residues. Germline V lookup: CDR1 MNHNS, CDR2 SASEGT. V dropped 6 bases and J dropped 1 base, with 14 bases sitting between them. The CDR3, as DNA: TGTGCCAGCAGCCCCCCCGCCTCTGGCACAGATACGCAGTATTTT. This sequence encodes CASSPPASGTDTQYF.

Notes on this clone: One junction end disagrees with the germline gene, perhaps due to a read error. J is TRBJ1-1 and V is TRBV11-3; 8 bases fit TRBD1. Germline lookup yields CDR1 SGHNT and CDR2 YENEEA. The CDR3 has 13 amino acids. This chain's CDR3 is CASSLGPGGPPFF. CDR3 DNA: TGTGCCAGCAGCTTAGGCCCAGGGGGCCCACCGTTTTTT. Using reference TRBV11-3 and TRBJ1-1 for the parts outside the CDR3, the full variable domain is EAGVVQSPRYKIIEKKQPVAFWCNPISGHNTLYWYLQNLGQGPELLIRYENEEAVDDSQLPKDRFSAERLKGVDSTLKIQPAELGDSAVYLCASSLGPGGPPFFGQGTRLTVV.

V is TRBV19 and J is TRBJ2-2; possible D gene TRBD1, 5 bases. This CDR3 spans 14 amino acids. From germline, CDR1 is LNHDA and CDR2 SQIVND (reference sequence). Trimming took off 4 bases at V and 6 bases at J, with 12 bases between the two ends. The DNA of the CDR3 is TGTGCCAGTAGTACAACAGGTCCCGCCGGGGAGCTGTTTTTT. This encodes CASSTTGPAGELFF.

This chain connects TRBV4-1 to TRBJ2-1, with TRBD2 matching over 10 bases. The germline CDR1 and CDR2 sequences are MGHRA and YSYEKL. The CDR3 contains 16 residues. Unmatched junction bases numbered 3, after V lost 1 base and J lost 3 bases. CDR3: CASSQVAGGVYNEQFF. CDR3 DNA sequence: TGCGCCAGCAGCCAAGTAGCGGGGGGAGTCTACAATGAGCAGTTCTTC.

The genes are TRBV9 and TRBJ1-1; no clear D. V gave up 4 bases and J gave up 1 base, with 11 bases separating them. Germline V gene data show CDR1 as SGDLS and CDR2 as YYNGEE. The CDR3 totals 14 residues. The CDR3 DNA reads as TGTGCCAGCAGCCCCCTGGCGGAGAACACTGAAGCTTTCTTT. The encoded protein is CASSPLAENTEAFF.

The gene calls are TRBV6-5 and TRBJ2-7, with D hard to call. In germline, CDR1 is MNHEY, CDR2 SVGAGI. This CDR3 has 14 amino acids. V was pared by 2 bases and J by 0 bases, with 8 bases between. The CDR3 sequence: CASSYDPLSYEQYF. The CDR3 DNA is TGTGCCAGCAGTTACGATCCACTCTCCTACGAGCAGTACTTC.

The rearrangement uses TRBV9 and TRBJ2-1; D gene ambiguous. Germline V CDR1 and CDR2: SGDLS, YYNGEE. The CDR3 contains 16 residues. V dropped 0 bases and J dropped 3 bases, with 13 bases sitting between them. Here the CDR3 DNA reads TGTGCCAGCAGCGTAGCTTTATCACAAAGCTACAATGAGCAGTTCTTC. This gives the protein CASSVALSQSYNEQFF. Variable domain in full (rest from reference TRBV9 and TRBJ2-1): DSGVTQTPKHLITATGQRVTLRCSPRSGDLSVYWYQQSLDQGLQFLIQYYNGEERAKGNILERFSAQQFPDLHSELNLSSLELGDSALYFCASSVALSQSYNEQFFGPGTRLTVL.

The chain joins TRBV7-9 to TRBJ1-4; D gene unclear. Between the trimmed V and J ends, which lost 5 bases and 5 bases, there was a span of 12 bases. Germline V gene sequence: CDR1 SEHNR, CDR2 FQNEAQ (reference sequence). The CDR3 has 14 amino acids. CDR3 residues: CASSQKGWNEKLFF. CDR3 in DNA: TGTGCCAGCAGCCAGAAAGGGTGGAATGAAAAACTGTTTTTT. The full variable domain, its missing parts supplied by reference TRBV7-9 and TRBJ1-4, is DTGVSQNPRHKITKRGQNVTFRCDPISEHNRLYWYRQTLGQGPEFLTYFQNEAQLEKSRLLSDRFSAERPKGSFSTLEIQRTEQGDSAMYLCASSQKGWNEKLFFGSGTQLSVL.

The rearrangement links TRBV5-1 to TRBJ2-7; TRBD1 aligns across 7 bases. Germline V gene sequence: CDR1 SGHRS, CDR2 YFSETQ. The CDR3 spans 16 residues. V shed 4 bases, J shed 6 bases, and the junction held 16 bases outside the gene matches. The CDR3 nucleotides are TGCGCCAGCAGCCCCGGCTTAGGGACAGCTTTCATCGAGCAGTACTTC. It translates to CASSPGLGTAFIEQYF.

This chain joins TRBV13 and TRBJ2-7, with 12 nucleotides matching TRBD2. Germline lookup yields CDR1 PRHDT and CDR2 FYEKMQ (reference sequence). This CDR3 is 14 amino acids long. V shed 5 bases and J 3 bases; nucleotides not matched to a gene: 2. This chain's CDR3 is CASSMTSGSYEQYF. CDR3 nucleotides: TGTGCCAGCAGCATGACTAGCGGGAGCTACGAGCAGTACTTC. The full variable domain, in which reference TRBV13 and TRBJ2-7 provide the parts outside the CDR3, is AAGVIQSPRHLIKEKRETATLKCYPIPRHDTVYWYQQGPGQDPQFLISFYEKMQSDKGSIPDRFSAQQFSDYHSELNMSSLELGDSALYFCASSMTSGSYEQYFGPGTRLTVT.

This clone was found once. J is TRBJ2-3 and V is TRBV27; D is undetermined. Per the germline V gene, CDR1 is MNHEY and CDR2 is SMNVEV (reference sequence). Trimming removed 0 bases at V and 2 bases at J, with 12 bases between. The length of the CDR3 is 16 residues. The CDR3 protein is CASSLSAAGYTDTQYF. The DNA of the CDR3 is TGTGCCAGCAGTTTATCGGCCGCAGGCTACACAGATACGCAGTATTTT.